This TCR beta chain was recorded in a study of PD-L1 blockade in urothelial cancer. Study background: In about 2014, patients got going on atezolizumab, taking 1,200 mg intravenously every 3 weeks.

A spike-in of synthetic TCR analog templates was added to each PCR. Repertoires were generated with immunoSEQ multiplex PCR, while TCRdb's copy carries only in-frame clones and drops some. The sample has 45,000 to 55,000 clones, approximately 86% seen once. The time point is: peripheral blood 6 weeks after treatment start. Sample: PBMCs, taken around atezolizumab (anti-PD-L1) treatment. The receptor's source is a middle-aged man with urothelial cancer.

The CDR3 region has the DNA TGTGCCAGCAGTTTATTGGCTAGCGGTTCGGGGGCCAACGTCCTGACTTTC. This translates into CASSLLASGSGANVLTF. J is TRBJ2-6 and V is TRBV27, with TRBD2 matching 7 bases. V was pared by 1 base and J by 4 bases, with 7 bases of the junction left unmatched. CDR1 MNHEY and CDR2 SMNVEV come from the germline V gene (reference sequence). The CDR3 consists of 17 residues.